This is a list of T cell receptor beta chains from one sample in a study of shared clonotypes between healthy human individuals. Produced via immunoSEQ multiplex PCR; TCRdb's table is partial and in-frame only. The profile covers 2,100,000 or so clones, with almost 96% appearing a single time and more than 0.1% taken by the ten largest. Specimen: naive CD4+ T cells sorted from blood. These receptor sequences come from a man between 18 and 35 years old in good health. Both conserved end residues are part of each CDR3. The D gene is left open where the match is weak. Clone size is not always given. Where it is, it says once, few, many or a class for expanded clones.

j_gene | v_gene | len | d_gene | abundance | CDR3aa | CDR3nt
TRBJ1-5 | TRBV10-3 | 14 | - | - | CASSWTVSNQPQHF | TGTGCCAGCTCTTGGACCGTAAGCAATCAGCCCCAGCATTTT
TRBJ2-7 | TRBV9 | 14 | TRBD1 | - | CASSVGTGIGEQYF | TGTGCCAGCAGCGTCGGGACAGGGATTGGGGAGCAGTACTTC
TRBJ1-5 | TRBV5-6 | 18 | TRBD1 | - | CASSRGTGGNKGNQPQHF | TGTGCCAGCAGCCGTGGGACAGGGGGAAATAAGGGCAATCAGCCCCAGCATTTT
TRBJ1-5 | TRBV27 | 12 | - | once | CASSFQGQPQHF | TGTGCCAGCAGTTTCCAGGGTCAGCCCCAGCATTTT
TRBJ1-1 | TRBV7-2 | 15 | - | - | CASSFSRGGDTEAFF | TGTGCCAGCAGCTTTTCGAGGGGTGGGGACACTGAAGCTTTCTTT
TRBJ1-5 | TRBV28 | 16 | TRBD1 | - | CASSLTGAFSNQPQHF | TGTGCCAGCAGTCTGACAGGGGCCTTTAGCAATCAGCCCCAGCATTTT
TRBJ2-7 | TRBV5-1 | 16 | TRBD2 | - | CASSANLAGGTYEQYF | TGCGCCAGCAGCGCGAACCTAGCGGGAGGAACCTACGAGCAGTACTTC
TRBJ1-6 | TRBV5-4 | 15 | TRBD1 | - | CASSHKGQGSTPLHF | TGTGCCAGCAGCCATAAGGGACAGGGATCGACACCCCTCCACTTT
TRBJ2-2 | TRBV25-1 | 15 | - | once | CASSDAGTGTGELFF | TGTGCCAGCAGTGATGCGGGGACGGGGACCGGGGAGCTGTTTTTT
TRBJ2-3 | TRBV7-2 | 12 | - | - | CASSPQQDTQYF | TGTGCCAGCAGCCCTCAACAAGATACGCAGTATTTT
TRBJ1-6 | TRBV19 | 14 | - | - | CASNIGVGNSPLHF | TGTGCCAGTAACATAGGCGTGGGTAATTCACCCCTCCACTTT
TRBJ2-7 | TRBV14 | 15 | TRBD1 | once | CASSQNRGSSYEQYF | TGTGCCAGCAGCCAAAACAGGGGGAGCTCCTACGAGCAGTACTTC
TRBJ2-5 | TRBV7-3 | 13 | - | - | CASSPNSKETQYF | TGTGCCAGCAGCCCTAACAGTAAAGAGACCCAGTACTTC
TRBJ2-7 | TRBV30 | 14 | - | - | CAWGVRRPHYEQYF | TGTGCCTGGGGGGTACGACGCCCGCATTACGAGCAGTACTTC
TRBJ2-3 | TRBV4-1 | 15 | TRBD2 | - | CASSPGLAGVDTQYF | TGCGCCAGCAGCCCAGGACTAGCGGGGGTAGATACGCAGTATTTT
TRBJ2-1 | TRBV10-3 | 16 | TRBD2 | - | CAISTRGAGGNNEQFF | TGTGCCATCAGTACTCGAGGGGCGGGAGGAAACAATGAGCAGTTCTTC
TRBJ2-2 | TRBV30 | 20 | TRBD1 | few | CAWSVRNRDRARPNVGELFF | TGTGCCTGGAGTGTAAGGAACCGGGACAGGGCCCGCCCAAATGTCGGGGAGCTGTTTTTT
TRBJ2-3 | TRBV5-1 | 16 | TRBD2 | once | CASSTGTRNPTDTQYF | TGCGCCAGCAGTACCGGGACTAGAAATCCCACAGATACGCAGTATTTT
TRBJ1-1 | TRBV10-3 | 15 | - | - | CAISEDSSRNTEAFF | TGTGCCATCAGTGAGGACAGTTCAAGGAACACTGAAGCTTTCTTT
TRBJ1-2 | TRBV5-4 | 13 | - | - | CASSPEGNYGYTF | TGTGCCAGCAGTCCGGAGGGGAACTATGGCTACACCTTC
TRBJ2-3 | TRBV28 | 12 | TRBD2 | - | CASRAGGDTQYF | TGTGCCAGCAGGGCGGGGGGCGATACGCAGTATTTT
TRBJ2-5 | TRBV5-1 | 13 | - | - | CASSKGLEETQYF | TGCGCCAGCAGCAAGGGACTGGAAGAGACCCAGTACTTC
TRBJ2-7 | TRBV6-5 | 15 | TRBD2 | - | CASSYSGTSGNKQYF | TGTGCCAGCAGTTACTCGGGAACTAGCGGGAACAAGCAGTACTTC
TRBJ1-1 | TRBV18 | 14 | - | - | CASSPERLNTEAFF | TGTGCCAGCTCACCGGAAAGATTGAACACTGAAGCTTTCTTT
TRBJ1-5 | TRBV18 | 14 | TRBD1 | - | CASSLGQDKQPQHF | TGTGCCAGCTCACTAGGACAGGATAAACAGCCCCAGCATTTT
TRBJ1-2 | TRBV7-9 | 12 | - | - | CASSLGALGYTF | TGTGCCAGCAGCTTAGGGGCGCTTGGCTACACCTTC
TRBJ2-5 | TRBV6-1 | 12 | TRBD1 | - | CASRGTVETQYF | TGTGCCAGCAGGGGGACAGTAGAGACCCAGTACTTC
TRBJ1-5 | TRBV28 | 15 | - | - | CASSLEGLGNQPQHF | TGTGCCAGCAGTTTAGAAGGGTTGGGGAATCAGCCCCAGCATTTT
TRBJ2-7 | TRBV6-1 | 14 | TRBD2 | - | CASSRLAGGYEQYF | TGTGCCAGCAGCCGACTAGCGGGGGGGTACGAGCAGTACTTC
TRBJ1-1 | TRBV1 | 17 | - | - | CTSSAVEFWGLRTEAFF | TGCACCAGCAGCGCAGTTGAGTTTTGGGGCCTCAGAACTGAAGCTTTCTTT
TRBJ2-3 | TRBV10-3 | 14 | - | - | CAISESGVTDTQYF | TGTGCCATCAGTGAGTCAGGGGTGACAGATACGCAGTATTTT
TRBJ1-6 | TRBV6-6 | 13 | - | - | CASTVGGTSPLHF | TGTGCCAGCACCGTGGGGGGCACGTCACCCCTCCACTTT
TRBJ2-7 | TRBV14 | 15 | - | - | CASSQASRGRYEQYF | TGTGCCAGCAGCCAAGCCTCCAGGGGCAGGTACGAGCAGTACTTC
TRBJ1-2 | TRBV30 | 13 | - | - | CAWNKEANYGYTF | TGTGCCTGGAATAAGGAGGCTAACTATGGCTACACCTTC
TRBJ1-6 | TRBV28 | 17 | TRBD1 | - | CASSSTGGVSWNSPLHF | TGTGCCAGCAGTTCTACAGGGGGCGTGAGTTGGAATTCACCCCTCCACTTT
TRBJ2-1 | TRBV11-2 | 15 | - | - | CASSPHDRDYNEQFF | TGTGCCAGCAGCCCCCATGACCGGGATTACAATGAGCAGTTCTTC
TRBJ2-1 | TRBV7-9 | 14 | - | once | CASSSIAQDNEQFF | TGTGCCAGCAGCTCGATCGCCCAGGACAATGAGCAGTTCTTC
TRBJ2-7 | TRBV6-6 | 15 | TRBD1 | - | CASSYPGQVLYEQYF | TGTGCCAGCAGTTACCCGGGACAGGTACTCTACGAGCAGTACTTC
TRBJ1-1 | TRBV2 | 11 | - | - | CASTGYTEAFF | TGTGCCAGCACGGGGTACACTGAAGCTTTCTTT
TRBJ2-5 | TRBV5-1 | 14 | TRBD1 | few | CASSLAGQGETQYF | TGCGCCAGCAGCTTGGCCGGACAGGGAGAGACCCAGTACTTC
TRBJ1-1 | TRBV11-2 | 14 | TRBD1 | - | CASSLTGPYTEAFF | TGTGCCAGCAGCTTGACAGGGCCCTACACTGAAGCTTTCTTT
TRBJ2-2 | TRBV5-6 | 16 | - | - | CASSLGTLGITGELFF | TGTGCCAGCAGCTTGGGCACCCTTGGTATCACCGGGGAGCTGTTTTTT
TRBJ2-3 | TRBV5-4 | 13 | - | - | CASSFLSLDTQYF | TGTGCCAGCAGCTTTCTCTCACTTGATACGCAGTATTTT
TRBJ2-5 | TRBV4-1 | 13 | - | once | CASSAALPETQYF | TGCGCCAGCAGCGCGGCCTTACCCGAGACCCAGTACTTC
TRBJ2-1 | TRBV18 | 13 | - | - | CASSPPGDNEQFF | TGTGCCAGCTCACCGCCGGGCGACAATGAGCAGTTCTTC
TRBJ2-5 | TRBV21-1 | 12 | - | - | CASSRAQETQYF | TGTGCCAGCAGCAGGGCTCAAGAGACCCAGTACTTC
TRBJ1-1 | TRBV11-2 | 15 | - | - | CASSPRGQWNTEAFF | TGTGCCAGCAGCCCGAGGGGCCAGTGGAACACTGAAGCTTTCTTT
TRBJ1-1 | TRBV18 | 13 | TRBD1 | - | CASSPGTGGEAFF | TGTGCCAGCTCACCCGGGACAGGGGGTGAAGCTTTCTTT
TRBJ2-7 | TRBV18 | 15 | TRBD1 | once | CASSQSETGAYEQYF | TGTGCCAGCTCACAGTCCGAGACAGGGGCCTACGAGCAGTACTTC
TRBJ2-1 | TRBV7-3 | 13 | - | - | CASSLEGMDEQFF | TGTGCCAGCAGCTTAGAGGGGATGGATGAGCAGTTCTTC
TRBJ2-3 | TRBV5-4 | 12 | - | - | CASTRGPDTQYF | TGTGCCAGCACCCGGGGCCCAGATACGCAGTATTTT
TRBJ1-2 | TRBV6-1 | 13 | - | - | CASSTRRAYGYTF | TGTGCCAGCAGTACACGTCGGGCCTATGGCTACACCTTC
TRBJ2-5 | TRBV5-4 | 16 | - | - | CASSLANFPGAETQYF | TGTGCCAGCAGCTTGGCCAACTTTCCAGGAGCAGAGACCCAGTACTTC
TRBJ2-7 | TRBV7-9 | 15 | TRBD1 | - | CASRRPGQGTYEQYF | TGTGCCAGCAGGCGTCCGGGACAGGGAACCTACGAGCAGTACTTC